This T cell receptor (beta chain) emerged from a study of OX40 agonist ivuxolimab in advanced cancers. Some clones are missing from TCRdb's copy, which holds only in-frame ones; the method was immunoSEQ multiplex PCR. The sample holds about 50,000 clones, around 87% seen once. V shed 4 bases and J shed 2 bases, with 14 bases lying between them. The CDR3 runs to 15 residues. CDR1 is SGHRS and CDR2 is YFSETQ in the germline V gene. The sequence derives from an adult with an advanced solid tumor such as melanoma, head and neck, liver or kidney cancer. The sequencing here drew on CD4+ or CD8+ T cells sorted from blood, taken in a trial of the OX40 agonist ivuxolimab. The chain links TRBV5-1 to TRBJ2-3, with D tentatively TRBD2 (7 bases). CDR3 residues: CASSPGGQTTDTQYF. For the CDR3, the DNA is TGCGCCAGCAGCCCCGGGGGGCAAACCACAGATACGCAGTATTTT.